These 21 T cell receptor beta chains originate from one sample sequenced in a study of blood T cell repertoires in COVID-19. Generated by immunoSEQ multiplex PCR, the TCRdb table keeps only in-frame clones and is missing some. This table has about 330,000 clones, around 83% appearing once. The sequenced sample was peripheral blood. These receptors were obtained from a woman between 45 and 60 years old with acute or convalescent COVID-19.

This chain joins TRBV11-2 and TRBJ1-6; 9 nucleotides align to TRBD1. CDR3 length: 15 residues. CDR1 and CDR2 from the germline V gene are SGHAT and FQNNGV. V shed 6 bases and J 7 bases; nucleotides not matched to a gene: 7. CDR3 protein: CASRPTGGQNSPLHF. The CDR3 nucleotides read TGTGCCAGCAGGCCGACAGGGGGTCAGAATTCACCCCTCCACTTT.

CDR3 region: CASRDRGHPYSGNTIYF. CDR3 nucleotides: TGTGCCAGCCGGGACAGGGGGCACCCCTACTCTGGAAACACCATATATTTT. This chain links TRBV19 with TRBJ1-3, with 12 bases that match TRBD1. The CDR3 runs 17 residues. J lost 0 bases, V lost 9 bases, and 9 bases had no gene match. Germline V gene data show CDR1 as LNHDA and CDR2 as SQIVND (reference sequence).

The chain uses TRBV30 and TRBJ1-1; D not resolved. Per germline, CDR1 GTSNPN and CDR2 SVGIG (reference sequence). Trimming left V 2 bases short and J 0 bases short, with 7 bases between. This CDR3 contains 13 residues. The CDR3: CAWSTEMNTEAFF. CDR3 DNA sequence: TGTGCCTGGAGTACAGAAATGAACACTGAAGCTTTCTTT.

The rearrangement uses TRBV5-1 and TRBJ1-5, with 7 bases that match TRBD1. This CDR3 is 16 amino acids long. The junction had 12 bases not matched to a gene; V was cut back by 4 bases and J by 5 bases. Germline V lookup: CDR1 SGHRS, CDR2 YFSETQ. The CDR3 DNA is TGCGCCAGCAGCCCAAGCGGGCCAGGGGGTCATCAGCCCCAGCATTTT. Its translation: CASSPSGPGGHQPQHF.

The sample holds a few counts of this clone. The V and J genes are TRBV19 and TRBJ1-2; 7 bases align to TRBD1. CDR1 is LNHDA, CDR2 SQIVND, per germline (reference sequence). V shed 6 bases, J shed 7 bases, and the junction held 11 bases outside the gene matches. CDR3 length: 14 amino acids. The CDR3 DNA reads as TGTGCCAGTAGAAAAGGGCAGGGGGTCGGTGGCTACACCTTC. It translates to CASRKGQGVGGYTF. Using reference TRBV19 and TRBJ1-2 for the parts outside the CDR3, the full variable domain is DGGITQSPKYLFRKEGQNVTLSCEQNLNHDAMYWYRQDPGQGLRLIYYSQIVNDFQKGDIAEGYSVSREKKESFPLTVTSAQKNPTAFYLCASRKGQGVGGYTFGSGTRLTVV.

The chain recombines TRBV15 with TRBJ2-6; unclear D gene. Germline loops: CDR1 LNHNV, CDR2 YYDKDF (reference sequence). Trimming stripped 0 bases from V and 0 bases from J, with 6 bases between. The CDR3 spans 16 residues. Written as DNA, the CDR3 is TGTGCCACCAGCAGAGATGGGCCCTCTGGGGCCAACGTCCTGACTTTC. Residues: CATSRDGPSGANVLTF.

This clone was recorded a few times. This chain's CDR3 is CAISPGLEEKLFF. The DNA of the CDR3 is TGTGCCATCAGTCCGGGTTTAGAAGAAAAACTGTTTTTT. This rearrangement joins TRBV10-3 to TRBJ1-4; D is unclear. Trimming took off 5 bases at V and 8 bases at J, with 12 bases between the two ends. Germline CDR1 reads ENHRY; CDR2 reads SYGVKD. This CDR3 is built from 13 residues.

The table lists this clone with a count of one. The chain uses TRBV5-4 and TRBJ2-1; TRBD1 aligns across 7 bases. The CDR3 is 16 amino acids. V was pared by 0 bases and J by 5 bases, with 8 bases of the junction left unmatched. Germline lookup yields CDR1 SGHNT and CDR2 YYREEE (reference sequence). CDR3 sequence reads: CASSLARDRAHNEQFF. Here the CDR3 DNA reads TGTGCCAGCAGCTTGGCCAGAGACAGGGCCCACAATGAGCAGTTCTTC.

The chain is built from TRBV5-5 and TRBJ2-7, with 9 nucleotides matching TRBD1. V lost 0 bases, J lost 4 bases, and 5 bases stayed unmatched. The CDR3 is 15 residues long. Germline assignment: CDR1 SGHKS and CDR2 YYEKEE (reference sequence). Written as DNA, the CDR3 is TGTGCCAGCAGCTTGGTGAGGGACAGGGATTACGAGCAGTACTTC. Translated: CASSLVRDRDYEQYF.

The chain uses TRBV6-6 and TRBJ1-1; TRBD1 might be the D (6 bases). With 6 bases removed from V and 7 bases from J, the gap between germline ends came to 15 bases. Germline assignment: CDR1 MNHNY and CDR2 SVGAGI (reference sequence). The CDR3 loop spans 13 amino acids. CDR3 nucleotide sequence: TGTGCCAGCAGCCGGGGGGCCGGGAGTGAAGCTTTCTTT. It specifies CASSRGAGSEAFF.

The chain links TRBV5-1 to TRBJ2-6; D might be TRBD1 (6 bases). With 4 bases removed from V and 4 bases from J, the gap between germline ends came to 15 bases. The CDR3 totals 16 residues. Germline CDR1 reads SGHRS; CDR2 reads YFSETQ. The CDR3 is CASSRQVTGGANVLTF. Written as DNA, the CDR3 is TGCGCCAGCAGCCGACAGGTGACTGGCGGGGCCAACGTCCTGACTTTC.

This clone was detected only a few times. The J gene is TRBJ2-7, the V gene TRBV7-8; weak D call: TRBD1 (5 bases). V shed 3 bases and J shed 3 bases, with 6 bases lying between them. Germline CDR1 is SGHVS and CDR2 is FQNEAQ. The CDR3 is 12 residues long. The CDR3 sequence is CASSFTGYEQYF. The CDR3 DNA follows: TGTGCCAGCAGCTTCACAGGCTACGAGCAGTACTTC.

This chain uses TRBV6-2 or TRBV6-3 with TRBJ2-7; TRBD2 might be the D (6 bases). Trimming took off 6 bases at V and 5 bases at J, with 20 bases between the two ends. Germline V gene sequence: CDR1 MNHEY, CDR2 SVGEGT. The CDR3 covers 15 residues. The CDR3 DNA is TGTGCCAGCAGCCGCCCGACTAGATTATTAAACGAGCAGTACTTC. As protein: CASSRPTRLLNEQYF.

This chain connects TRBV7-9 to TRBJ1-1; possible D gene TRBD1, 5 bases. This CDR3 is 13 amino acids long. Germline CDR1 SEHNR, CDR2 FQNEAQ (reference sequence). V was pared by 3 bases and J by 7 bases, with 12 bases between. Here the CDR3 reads CASSFSREGEAFF. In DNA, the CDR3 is TGTGCCAGCAGCTTCTCCAGGGAAGGTGAAGCTTTCTTT.

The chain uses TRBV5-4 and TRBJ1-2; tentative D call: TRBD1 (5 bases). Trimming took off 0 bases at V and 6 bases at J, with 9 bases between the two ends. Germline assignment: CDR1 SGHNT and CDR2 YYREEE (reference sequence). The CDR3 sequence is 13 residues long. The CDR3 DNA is TGTGCCAGCAGCTTGGCGATGACAGATGGCTACACCTTC. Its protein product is CASSLAMTDGYTF.

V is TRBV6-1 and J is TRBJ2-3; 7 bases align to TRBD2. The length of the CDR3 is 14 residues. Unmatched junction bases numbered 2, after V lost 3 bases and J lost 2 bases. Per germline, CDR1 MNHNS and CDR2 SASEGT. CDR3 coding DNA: TGTGCCAGCAGTGACGGGGGGAACACAGATACGCAGTATTTT. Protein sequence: CASSDGGNTDTQYF.

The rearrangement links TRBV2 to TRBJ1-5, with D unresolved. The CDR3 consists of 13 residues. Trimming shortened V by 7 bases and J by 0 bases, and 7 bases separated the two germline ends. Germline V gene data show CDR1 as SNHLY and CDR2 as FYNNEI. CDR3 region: CASTPLSNQPQHF. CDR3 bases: TGTGCCAGCACCCCCCTTAGCAATCAGCCCCAGCATTTT.

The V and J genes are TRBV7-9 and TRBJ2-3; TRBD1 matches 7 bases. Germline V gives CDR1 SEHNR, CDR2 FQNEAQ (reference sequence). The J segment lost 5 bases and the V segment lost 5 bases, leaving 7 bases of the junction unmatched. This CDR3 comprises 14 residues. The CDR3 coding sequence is TGTGCCAGCAGCCGCCAGGGGGTCCAAGATACGCAGTATTTT. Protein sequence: CASSRQGVQDTQYF.

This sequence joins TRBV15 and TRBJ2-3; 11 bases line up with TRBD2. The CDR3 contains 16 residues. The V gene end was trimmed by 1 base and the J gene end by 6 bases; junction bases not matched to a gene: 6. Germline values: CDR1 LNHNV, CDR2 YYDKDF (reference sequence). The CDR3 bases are TGTGCCACCAGCAGAGTAGCGGGAGGGGGGGTGGATACGCAGTATTTT. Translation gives CATSRVAGGGVDTQYF.

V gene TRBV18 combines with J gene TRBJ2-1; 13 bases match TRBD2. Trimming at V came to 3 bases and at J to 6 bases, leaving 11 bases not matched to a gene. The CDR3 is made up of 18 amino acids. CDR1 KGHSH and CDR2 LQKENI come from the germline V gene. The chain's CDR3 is CASSPRTSGSARINEQFF. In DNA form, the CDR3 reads TGTGCCAGCTCACCCAGGACTAGCGGGAGCGCCCGGATCAATGAGCAGTTCTTC.

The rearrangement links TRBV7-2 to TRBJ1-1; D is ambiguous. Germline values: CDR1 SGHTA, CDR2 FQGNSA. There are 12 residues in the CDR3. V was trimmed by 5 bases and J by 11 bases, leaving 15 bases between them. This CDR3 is CASSPDTWRAFF. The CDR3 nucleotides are TGTGCCAGCAGCCCCGACACCTGGAGGGCTTTCTTT.